The entry below gives a single TCR beta chain sequence along with its context. Germline values: CDR1 SGHAT, CDR2 FQNNGV. V gave up 4 bases and J gave up 0 bases, with 16 bases separating them. This CDR3 contains 16 residues. This record belongs to a study of control samples from healthy donors and cancer patients. Assay used: immunoSEQ multiplex PCR; TCRdb lists only in-frame clones, some missing. Among just over 150,000 clones listed, around 96% were seen once. The TCR sequence derives from a woman aged 40 to 50 in good health. The material sequenced was blood. This sequence joins TRBV11-2 and TRBJ2-7, with D tentatively TRBD2 (5 bases). The DNA of the CDR3 is TGTGCCAGCAGCTCCAGTAAGGACTCGACCTCCTACGAGCAGTACTTC. This codes for CASSSSKDSTSYEQYF. Using reference TRBV11-2 and TRBJ2-7 for the parts outside the CDR3, the full variable domain is EAGVAQSPRYKIIEKRQSVAFWCNPISGHATLYWYQQILGQGPKLLIQFQNNGVVDDSQLPKDRFSAERLKGVDSTLKIQPAKLEDSAVYLCASSSSKDSTSYEQYFGPGTRLTVT.